These 17 T cell receptor beta chains originate from one sample sequenced in a study of T cells in Graves' hyperthyroidism and ophthalmopathy. Amplification targeted TCR beta CDR3 regions from RNA transcripts. Primed by the HTBI set, a first-round RT-PCR was run on the TCR CDR3. Each CDR3 protein gets one entry after TCRdb re-called the multiplex PCR reads with MiXCR. Of 650,000 to 800,000 distinct CDR3 sequences listed, about 45% are singletons. Sample: peripheral blood or thyroid tissue (not recorded which). Receptor source: an adult man with Graves' disease, either hyperthyroidism or ophthalmopathy (not recorded which).

The CDR3 region has the DNA TGTGCCATCAGTCCACGAGCCGATAGCAATCAGCCCCAGCATTTT. Protein product: CAISPRADSNQPQHF. The rearrangement joins TRBV10-3 to TRBJ1-5; D not resolved. CDR1 is ENHRY and CDR2 is SYGVKD in the germline V gene. Between the trimmed V and J ends, which lost 5 bases and 0 bases, there was a span of 11 bases. The CDR3 length is 15 residues.

This clonotype was recorded once. The chain carries TRBV16 and TRBJ1-2; D perhaps matches TRBD1 (6 bases). The CDR3 consists of 13 residues. Germline CDR1 KGHSY, CDR2 FQNENV. This CDR3 reads CARDQHRDYGYTF. The CDR3 bases are TGTGCTAGAGATCAGCACAGGGACTATGGCTACACCTTC.

This clonotype was seen a few times. This chain connects TRBV2 to TRBJ1-1; no definite D call. This CDR3 is 13 amino acids long. Germline CDR1 reads SNHLY; CDR2 reads FYNNEI. V gave up 7 bases and J gave up 4 bases, with 13 bases separating them. The CDR3 DNA reads as TGTGCCAGCAAGGAGGATCTAGGCACTGAAGCTTTCTTT. Amino acids: CASKEDLGTEAFF.

The chain combines TRBV10-3 with TRBJ2-7; 9 positions match TRBD1. Trimming removed 10 bases from V and 5 bases from J; junction bases left unmatched: 9. This CDR3 region has 13 residues. Germline values: CDR1 ENHRY, CDR2 SYGVKD. Here the CDR3 DNA reads TGTGCCACCCAGGGACAGGGAATGGACGAGCAGTACTTC. Its translation: CATQGQGMDEQYF.

At least ten counts were recorded for this clonotype. The CDR3 sequence: CSVEDRGFTTF. In nucleotides, the CDR3 is TGCAGCGTTGAAGATCGCGGCTTTACCACCTTC. V gene TRBV29-1 combines with J gene TRBJ1-2, with D uncertain. The germline V gene encodes CDR1 SQVTM and CDR2 ANQGSEA. This CDR3 is built from 11 residues. V lost 0 bases, J lost 13 bases, and 12 bases lay in between.

As regards this clonotype: Mismatch with germline at one junction end may stem from a read error. This sequence joins TRBV7-2 and TRBJ2-5, with a possible D match to TRBD1 (6 bases). This CDR3 is built from 13 residues. CDR1 is SGHTA and CDR2 is FQGNSA in the germline V gene. In DNA form, the CDR3 reads TGTGCCAGCAGCCCCGGACAGCAAGGGACCCAGTACTTC. It specifies CASSPGQQGTQYF. Supplemented by reference TRBV7-2 and TRBJ2-5, the full variable domain reads GAGVSQSPSNKVTEKGKDVELRCDPISGHTALYWYRQSLGQGLEFLIYFQGNSAPDKSGLPSDRFSAERTGGSVSTLTIQRTQQEDSAVYLCASSPGQQGTQYFGPGTRLLVL.

In its sample, this clonotype was seen many times. This sequence joins TRBV10-2 and TRBJ1-3; a possible D gene is TRBD1 (6 bases). Deletions cut 6 bases from V and 4 bases from J, with 13 bases between. Germline V lookup: CDR1 WSHSY, CDR2 SAAADI. This CDR3 comprises 14 residues. DNA for the CDR3: TGCGCCAGCAGGGAACAGGGATCGGGAAACACCATATATTTT. This sequence encodes CASREQGSGNTIYF.

The V and J genes are TRBV19 and TRBJ1-2; D unresolved. The CDR3 sequence is 13 residues long. V was pared by 3 bases and J by 7 bases, with 12 bases between. Germline-derived CDR1 and CDR2 are LNHDA and SQIVND (reference sequence). CDR3 coding DNA: TGTGCCAGTAGTATTGAGGCCAGAGCTGGCTACACCTTC. It codes for CASSIEARAGYTF.

This chain links TRBV11-2 with TRBJ2-2; 9 bases align to TRBD1. CDR3 length equals 15 residues. Trimming cost V 5 bases and J 2 bases; bases outside gene matches: 3. CDR1 is SGHAT and CDR2 is FQNNGV in the germline V gene. CDR3 sequence reads: CASSGTGPNTGELFF. In nucleotides, the CDR3 is TGTGCCAGCAGCGGGACAGGGCCTAACACCGGGGAGCTGTTTTTT.

This clonotype was seen a single time. At one end, the junction sequence differs from germline, possibly due to a read error. The chain joins TRBV20-1 to TRBJ1-3; 7 bases match TRBD1. From germline, CDR1 is DFQATT and CDR2 SNEGSKA (reference sequence). The CDR3 is made up of 14 amino acids. The CDR3 DNA reads TGCAGTGCTGGACAGGATGGGATTGGAAACGCCATATATTTT. Amino acids: CSAGQDGIGNAIYF.

This clonotype was seen a handful of times. The chain couples TRBV20-1 to TRBJ2-5; 7 nucleotides align to TRBD2. CDR1 and CDR2 (germline): DFQATT, SNEGSKA (reference sequence). V lost 0 bases to trimming and J lost 4 bases; unmatched junction nucleotides: 11. The CDR3 has 16 amino acids. CDR3 region: CSARDLGRAVGETQYF. In DNA form, the CDR3 reads TGCAGTGCTAGAGATCTAGGGAGGGCCGTAGGAGAGACCCAGTACTTC.

This clonotype has ten or more counts. The chain couples TRBV7-8 to TRBJ1-1, with TRBD1 identical over 7 bases. Germline assignment: CDR1 SGHVS and CDR2 FQNEAQ. Trimming removed 7 bases from V and 3 bases from J; junction bases left unmatched: 2. This CDR3 spans 12 amino acids. The CDR3 region has the DNA TGTGCCAGCACGCAGGGGGACACTGAAGCTTTCTTT. Amino acids: CASTQGDTEAFF.

This rearrangement joins TRBV25-1 to TRBJ1-6; no firm D call. From germline, CDR1 is MGHDK and CDR2 SYGVNS. The CDR3 loop spans 13 amino acids. Trimming removed 8 bases at V and 8 bases at J, with 13 bases between. Here the CDR3 reads CASSPGIDSPLHF. The CDR3 DNA follows: TGTGCCAGCTCACCGGGGATTGATTCACCCCTCCACTTT. Full variable domain (rest looked up from reference TRBV25-1 and TRBJ1-6): EADIYQTPRYLVIGTGKKITLECSQTMGHDKMYWYQQDPGMELHLIHYSYGVNSTEKGDLSSESTVSRIRTEHFPLTLESARPSHTSQYLCASSPGIDSPLHFGNGTRLTVT.

This clonotype was picked up a small number of times. The J gene is TRBJ1-4, the V gene TRBV7-8, with D perhaps matching TRBD1 (5 bases). This CDR3 spans 15 amino acids. The germline CDR1 and CDR2 sequences are SGHVS and FQNEAQ. The ends were cut back, 5 bases at V and 8 bases at J, with 18 bases in the middle. CDR3 sequence reads: CASSQLQERREKLFF. The CDR3 region has the DNA TGTGCCAGCAGCCAACTACAGGAACGGAGAGAAAAACTGTTTTTT. The whole variable domain, remainder taken from reference TRBV7-8 and TRBJ1-4, is GAGVSQSPRYKVAKRGQDVALRCDPISGHVSLFWYQQALGQGPEFLTYFQNEAQLDKSGLPSDRFFAERPEGSVSTLKIQRTQQEDSAVYLCASSQLQERREKLFFGSGTQLSVL.

This clonotype came up many times. The chain employs TRBV15 and TRBJ1-5, with 8 bases matching TRBD1. V dropped 5 bases and J dropped 5; count of bases not matched to a gene: 5. This CDR3 is built from 14 residues. Germline V CDR1 and CDR2: LNHNV, YYDKDF (reference sequence). The DNA of the CDR3 is TGTGCCACCAGCTTGACAGGGGACCATCAGCCCCAGCATTTT. The encoded protein is CATSLTGDHQPQHF.

This clonotype was detected only a few times. This chain joins TRBV19 and TRBJ1-1; 7 bases fit TRBD1. The V and J ends lost 10 bases and 4 bases, in that order; junction bases with no gene match: 15. CDR3 length equals 15 residues. Per the germline V gene, CDR1 is LNHDA and CDR2 is SQIVND (reference sequence). CDR3 sequence (DNA): TGTGCCACTAAACGCGGCGGACAGGCGATCACTGAAGCTTTCTTT. The encoded protein is CATKRGGQAITEAFF.

This clonotype has only one observation. Germline and junction disagree at one end, which may indicate a read error. The CDR3 nucleotides are TGTGCCAGCAGTTTAGGAAGGGTTTCCTACGGGCAGTACTTC. It specifies CASSLGRVSYGQYF. The rearrangement uses TRBV7-9 and TRBJ2-7; D is ambiguous. The germline gives CDR1 SEHNR, CDR2 FQNEAQ (reference sequence). The CDR3 is 14 amino acids.